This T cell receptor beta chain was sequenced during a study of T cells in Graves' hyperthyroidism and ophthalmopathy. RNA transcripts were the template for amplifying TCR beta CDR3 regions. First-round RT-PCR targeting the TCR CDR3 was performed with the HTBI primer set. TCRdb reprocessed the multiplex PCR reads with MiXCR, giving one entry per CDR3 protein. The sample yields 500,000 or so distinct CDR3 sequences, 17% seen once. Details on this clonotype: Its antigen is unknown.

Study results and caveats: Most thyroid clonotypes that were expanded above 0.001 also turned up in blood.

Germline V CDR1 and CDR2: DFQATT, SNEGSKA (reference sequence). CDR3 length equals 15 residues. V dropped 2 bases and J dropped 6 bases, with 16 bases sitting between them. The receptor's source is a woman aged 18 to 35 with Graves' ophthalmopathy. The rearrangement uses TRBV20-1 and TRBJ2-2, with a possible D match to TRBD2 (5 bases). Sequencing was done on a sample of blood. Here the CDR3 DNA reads TGCAGTGCTAGACTGACTAACGGTGTCGCCGGGGAGCTGTTTTTT. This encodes CSARLTNGVAGELFF.